This T cell receptor (beta chain) was captured in a study of T cell responses to AZD1222 COVID-19 vaccine. Study-wide findings and caveats: Regions left unmutated in variants are reportedly the target of nearly half of spike-specific TCRs.

Measured with immunoSEQ multiplex PCR; TCRdb has only the in-frame clones, and not every one. Of approximately 110,000 clones in the sample, under 85% were seen once. Turning to this clone: Its antigen is still unknown.

This sequence originates from an adult in good health. Material: peripheral blood, obtained on day 0 of AZD1222 vaccination.

The CDR3 loop reads CASSHSGQGARKLFF. CDR3 DNA: TGTGCCAGCAGCCATTCGGGACAGGGGGCGCGGAAACTGTTTTTT. This chain links TRBV3-1 (or the pseudogene TRBV3-2) with TRBJ1-4; 12 bases are a match to TRBD1. This CDR3 contains 15 residues. Germline assignment: CDR1 LGHDT and CDR2 YNNKEL (reference sequence). V gave up 3 bases and J gave up 11 bases; unmatched junction bases: 7.